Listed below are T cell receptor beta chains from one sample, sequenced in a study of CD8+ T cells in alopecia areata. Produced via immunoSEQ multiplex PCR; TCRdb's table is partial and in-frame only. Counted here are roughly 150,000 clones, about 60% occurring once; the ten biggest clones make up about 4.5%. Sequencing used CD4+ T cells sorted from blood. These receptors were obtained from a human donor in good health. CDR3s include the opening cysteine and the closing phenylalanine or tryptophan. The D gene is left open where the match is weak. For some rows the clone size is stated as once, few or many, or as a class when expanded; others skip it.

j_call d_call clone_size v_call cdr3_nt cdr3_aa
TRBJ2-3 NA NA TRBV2 TGTGCCAGCAGTGCGCCTAGCACAGATACGCAGTATTTT CASSAPSTDTQYF
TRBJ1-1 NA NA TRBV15 TGTGCCACCAGCAGAGACGAAGGACACCTGGGGGAAGCTTTCTTT CATSRDEGHLGEAFF
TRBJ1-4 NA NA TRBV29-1 TGCAGCGTTCTGTTGGGACCGGGGGGTGAAAAACTGTTTTTT CSVLLGPGGEKLFF
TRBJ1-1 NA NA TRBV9 TGTGCCAGCACCCCAAATTTGCTCGAAATCTCCCTGAACACTGAAGCTTTCTTT CASTPNLLEISLNTEAFF
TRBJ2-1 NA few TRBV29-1 TGCAGCGTTGGGAGGGTAGGGTCCTACAATGAGCAGTTCTTC CSVGRVGSYNEQFF
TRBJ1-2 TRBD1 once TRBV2 TGTGCCAGCAGTCCTGACAGGGGGGACTACTATGGCTACACCTTC CASSPDRGDYYGYTF
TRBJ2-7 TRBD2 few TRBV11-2 TGTGCCAGCAGCTCCCTCCCGGGCGGGACTACCAACGAGCAGTACTTC CASSSLPGGTTNEQYF
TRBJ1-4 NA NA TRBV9 TGTGCCAGCAGCGTCAGGGCTAGGGAGCCTCTTAATGAAAAACTGTTTTTT CASSVRAREPLNEKLFF
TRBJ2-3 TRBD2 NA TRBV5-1 TGCGCCAGCAGCCCGGGACTAGCGGCTAGGACAGATACGCAGTATTTT CASSPGLAARTDTQYF
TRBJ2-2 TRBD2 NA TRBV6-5 TGTGCCAGTAGCGGGAGGTCCAACACCGGGGAGCTGTTTTTT CASSGRSNTGELFF
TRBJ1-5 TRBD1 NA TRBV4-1 TGCGCCAGCAGCCAAGTAAGGGGGCTCAGTGATCAGCCCCAGCATTTT CASSQVRGLSDQPQHF
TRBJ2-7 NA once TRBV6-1 TGTGCCAGCAGTGTGAGCGTGAACTCCTACGAGCAGTACTTC CASSVSVNSYEQYF
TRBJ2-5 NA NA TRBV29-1 TGCAGCGTTGAGGTATTAGCTAGGCGGCCAGAGACCCAGTACTTC CSVEVLARRPETQYF
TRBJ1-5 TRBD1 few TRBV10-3 TGTGCCATCAGTCGTACAGGGGCCAGTAATCAGCCCCAGCATTTT CAISRTGASNQPQHF
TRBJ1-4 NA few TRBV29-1 TGCAGCGTAAGGACAGCCGATGAAAAACTGTTTTTT CSVRTADEKLFF
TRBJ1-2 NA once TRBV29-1 TGCAGCGTTGAAGACGGGGGGCGCAGGGGCTACACCTTC CSVEDGGRRGYTF
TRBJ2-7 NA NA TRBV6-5 TGTGCCAGCAGTTACCAGCAGGGAGGACCGGGTGAGCAGTACTTC CASSYQQGGPGEQYF
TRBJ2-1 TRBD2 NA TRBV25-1 TGTGCCAGCAGTGGGGGGGGTTTCCTTCCCCCTTACAATGAGCAGTTCTTC CASSGGGFLPPYNEQFF
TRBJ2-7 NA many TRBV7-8 TGTGCCAGCAGCCCTCTGGCGATGGGCTACGAGCAGTACTTC CASSPLAMGYEQYF
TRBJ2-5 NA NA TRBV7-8 TGTGCCAGCAGCCCGCGTGGGCTCGGGGAGACCCAGTACTTC CASSPRGLGETQYF
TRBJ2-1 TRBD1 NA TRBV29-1 TGCAGCGGAACTAGGACAGGGATAGGTGAGCAGTTCTTC CSGTRTGIGEQFF
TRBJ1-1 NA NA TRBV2 TGTGCCAGCAGCCAGGGGACTGAAGCTTTCTTT CASSQGTEAFF
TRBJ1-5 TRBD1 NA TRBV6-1 TGTGCCAGCAGTGAAGCGGGGAGGGGGCGCTCAAATCAGCCCCAGCATTTT CASSEAGRGRSNQPQHF
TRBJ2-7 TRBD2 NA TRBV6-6 TGTGCCAGCAGTCACTCTAGCGGAGCTTCCTACGAGCAGTACTTC CASSHSSGASYEQYF
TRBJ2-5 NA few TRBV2 TGTGCCAGCAGTGAACACGAGACCCAGTACTTC CASSEHETQYF